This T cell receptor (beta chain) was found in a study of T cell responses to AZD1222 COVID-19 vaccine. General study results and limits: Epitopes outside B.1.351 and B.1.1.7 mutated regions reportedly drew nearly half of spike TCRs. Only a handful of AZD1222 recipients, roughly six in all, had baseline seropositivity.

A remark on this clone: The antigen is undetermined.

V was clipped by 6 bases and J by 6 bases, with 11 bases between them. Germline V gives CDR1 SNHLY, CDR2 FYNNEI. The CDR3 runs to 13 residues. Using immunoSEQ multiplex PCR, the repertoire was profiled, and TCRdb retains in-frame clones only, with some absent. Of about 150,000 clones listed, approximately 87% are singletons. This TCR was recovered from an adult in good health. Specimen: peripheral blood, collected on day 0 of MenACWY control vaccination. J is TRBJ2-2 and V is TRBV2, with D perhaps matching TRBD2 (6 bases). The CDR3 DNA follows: TGTGCCAGCAGATACGGGACTTCCGGGGAGCTGTTTTTT. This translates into CASRYGTSGELFF.